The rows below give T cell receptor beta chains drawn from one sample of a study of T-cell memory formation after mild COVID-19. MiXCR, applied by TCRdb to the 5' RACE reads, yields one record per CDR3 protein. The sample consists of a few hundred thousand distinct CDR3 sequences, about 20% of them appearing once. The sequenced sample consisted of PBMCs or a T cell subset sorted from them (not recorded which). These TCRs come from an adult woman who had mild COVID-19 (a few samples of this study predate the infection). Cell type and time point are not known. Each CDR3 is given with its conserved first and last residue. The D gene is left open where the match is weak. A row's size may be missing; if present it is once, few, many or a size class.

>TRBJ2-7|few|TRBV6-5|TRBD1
CASRKPLGQGTYEQYF
TGTGCCAGCAGAAAGCCTTTGGGACAGGGTACCTACGAGCAGTACTTC
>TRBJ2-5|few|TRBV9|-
CASSVAISPLVETQYF
TGTGCCAGCAGCGTAGCTATCTCCCCCTTGGTTGAGACCCAGTACTTC
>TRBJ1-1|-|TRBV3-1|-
CASSQVVGSSEAFF
TGTGCCAGCAGCCAAGTTGTGGGGAGTTCTGAAGCTTTCTTT
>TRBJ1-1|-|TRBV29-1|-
CSVGDPVYTEAFF
TGCAGCGTTGGGGACCCGGTCTACACTGAAGCTTTCTTT
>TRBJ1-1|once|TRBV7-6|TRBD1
CASSLDSRTGANTEAFF
TGTGCCAGCAGCTTAGACTCCCGGACAGGGGCGAACACTGAAGCTTTCTTT
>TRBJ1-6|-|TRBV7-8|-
CASSLGRFSSPLHF
TGTGCCAGCAGCTTAGGACGGTTTAGTTCACCCCTCCACTTT
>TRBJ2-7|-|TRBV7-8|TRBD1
CASSLSAGQGRWEQYF
TGTGCCAGCAGCTTATCGGCGGGACAGGGTAGATGGGAGCAGTACTTC
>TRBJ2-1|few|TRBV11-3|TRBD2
CASSSPGGLAERGINEQFF
TGTGCCAGCAGCTCCCCGGGGGGGCTAGCGGAGAGAGGGATCAATGAGCAGTTCTTC
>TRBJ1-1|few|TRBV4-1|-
CASSQASVPGMNTEAFF
TGCGCCAGCAGCCAAGCTAGCGTTCCAGGGATGAACACTGAAGCTTTCTTT
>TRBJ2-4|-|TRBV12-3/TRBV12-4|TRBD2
CASSGLAGGRLAKNIQYF
TGTGCCAGCAGCGGACTAGCGGGGGGAAGGTTAGCCAAAAACATTCAGTACTTC
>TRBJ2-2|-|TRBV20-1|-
CSALSRDGNTGELFF
TGCAGTGCTCTTTCCCGGGACGGTAACACCGGGGAGCTGTTTTTT
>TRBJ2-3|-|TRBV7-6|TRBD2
CASSSLAGASTDTQYF
TGTGCCAGCAGCTCCTTAGCGGGCGCTAGCACAGATACGCAGTATTTT
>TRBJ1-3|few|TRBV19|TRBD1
CASSSNRGHSGNTIYF
TGTGCCAGTAGCAGTAACAGGGGGCACTCTGGAAACACCATATATTTT
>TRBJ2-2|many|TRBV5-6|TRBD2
CASATGRRLNTGELFF
TGTGCCAGCGCCACCGGGAGGAGATTGAACACCGGGGAGCTGTTTTTT
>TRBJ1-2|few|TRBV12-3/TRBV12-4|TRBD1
CASLGQENGYTF
TGTGCCAGCCTAGGACAGGAGAATGGCTACACCTTC
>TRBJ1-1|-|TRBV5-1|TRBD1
CASSWDGQGRTEAFF
TGCGCCAGCAGTTGGGACGGACAGGGGAGGACTGAAGCTTTCTTT
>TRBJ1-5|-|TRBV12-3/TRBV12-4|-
CASSLMWQPQHF
TGTGCCAGCAGTTTAATGTGGCAGCCCCAGCATTTT